The clone carrying this TCR beta chain was seen repeatedly, ten times or more. This specimen comes from a study of identical twins. One entry per CDR3 protein results from TCRdb running MiXCR on the 5' RACE reads. The repertoire holds 650,000 to 750,000 distinct CDR3 sequences, around 20% seen once, with 4% to 5.5% in the top ten. Germline V gene data show CDR1 as ENHRY and CDR2 as SYGVKD. The CDR3 sequence is 12 residues long. The V end was cut by 8 bases, the J end by 1 base, with 9 bases between. These same data were also listed under a study on T cells expressing NK-cell markers. This second report adds: Similarly, these clonotypes led the CD3+CD56-NKG2C+ fraction as well in several donors.

This chain uses TRBV10-3 with TRBJ2-7; D call uncertain. Material: PBMCs. This receptor was obtained from a woman aged 18 to 35 in good health. The CDR3 DNA follows: TGTGCCATCTCGACTGCGTCCTACGAGCAGTACTTC. Its translation is CAISTASYEQYF.